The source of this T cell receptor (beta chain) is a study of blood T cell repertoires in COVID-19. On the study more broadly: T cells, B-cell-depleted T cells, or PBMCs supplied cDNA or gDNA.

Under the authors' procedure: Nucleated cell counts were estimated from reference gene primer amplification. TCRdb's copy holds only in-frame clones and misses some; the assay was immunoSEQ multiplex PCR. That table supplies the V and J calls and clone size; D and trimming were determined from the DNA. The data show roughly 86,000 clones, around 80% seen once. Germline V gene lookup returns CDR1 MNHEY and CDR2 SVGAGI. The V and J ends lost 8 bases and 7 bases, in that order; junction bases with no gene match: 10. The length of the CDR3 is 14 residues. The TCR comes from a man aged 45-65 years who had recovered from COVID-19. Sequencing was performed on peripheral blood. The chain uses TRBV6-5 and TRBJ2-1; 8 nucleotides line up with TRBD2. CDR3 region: CASQTGGPGNEQFF. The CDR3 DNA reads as TGTGCCAGCCAGACGGGAGGGCCTGGGAATGAGCAGTTCTTC.